Listed here are 31 T cell receptor beta chains from one sample, sequenced in a study of response to subunit inactivated influenza vaccine. A single record per CDR3 protein comes from TCRdb applying MiXCR to the RT-PCR reads. This sample has roughly 500,000 distinct CDR3 sequences; under 30% occur once, and the top ten carry approximately 3%. These data were also filed under a second study, of T cells expressing NK-cell markers. From that study: The authors generated TCR beta cDNA through 5'RACE template switching with UMIs.

The sample in question was CD4+ T cells sorted from PBMCs, obtained approximately 12 days after vaccination. The source of these receptors is a man in his forties or fifties who received an inactivated influenza vaccine.

This clonotype was observed many times. The chain is built from TRBV7-2 and TRBJ2-7; possibly TRBD2 for D (6 bases). The CDR3 loop spans 14 amino acids. V lost 5 bases and J lost 4, with 15 bases in between. Germline CDR1 reads SGHTA; CDR2 reads FQGNSA. In DNA form, the CDR3 reads TGTGCCAGCAGCCCTACCGGGGGTAGATACGAGCAGTACTTC. Protein product: CASSPTGGRYEQYF.

V is TRBV24-1 and J is TRBJ1-5; D not certain. V lost 5 bases and J 3 bases, leaving 10 bases between the germline ends. CDR3 size: 14 residues. The germline V gene encodes CDR1 KGHDR and CDR2 SFDVKD. The CDR3 loop reads CATSGDGTNQPQHF. The CDR3 DNA is TGTGCCACCAGTGGTGACGGTACCAATCAGCCCCAGCATTTT.

The chain joins TRBV12-5 to TRBJ2-2; D not resolved. Per the germline V gene, CDR1 is LGHNT and CDR2 is FRNRAP. The ends were cut back, 1 base at V and 3 bases at J, with 3 bases in the middle. The CDR3 extends over 13 amino acids. The DNA of the CDR3 is TGTGCTAGTGGTTTGGACCACACCGGGGAGCTGTTTTTT. Translation: CASGLDHTGELFF.

The V call is TRBV20-1, the J call TRBJ2-7; 11 nucleotides align to TRBD2. Germline V gene sequence: CDR1 DFQATT, CDR2 SNEGSKA (reference sequence). The CDR3 has 17 residues. With V trimmed by 5 bases and J by 3 bases, 15 bases remained unmatched. Here the CDR3 DNA reads TGCAGTGCTCGACTAGCGGGATTCTTACCACTTCACTACGAGCAGTACTTC. Translation gives CSARLAGFLPLHYEQYF.

There are many counts of this clonotype. The chain recombines TRBV28 with TRBJ2-7, with 7 bases fitting TRBD2. After removal of 0 bases from V and 6 bases from J, the junction contained 5 bases not matched to a gene. Germline V CDR1 and CDR2: MDHEN, SYDVKM. CDR3 size: 14 residues. In nucleotides, the CDR3 is TGTGCCAGCAGTTTATGGCGCCGGGGGGTCGAGCAGTACTTC. Its translation: CASSLWRRGVEQYF.

The V and J genes are TRBV6-2 or TRBV6-3 and TRBJ1-5; perhaps TRBD1 as D (6 bases). Germline assignment: CDR1 MNHEY and CDR2 SVGEGT. Trimming removed 2 bases at V and 4 bases at J, with 12 bases between. The CDR3 is 15 amino acids. In nucleotides, the CDR3 is TGTGCCAGCAGTTACATGGGGGGCGCAAATCAGCCCCAGCATTTT. This translates into CASSYMGGANQPQHF.

This clonotype showed up just a few times. The gene calls are TRBV7-3 and TRBJ2-1; no reliable D call. CDR3 length: 15 amino acids. The V and J ends lost 2 bases and 6 bases respectively, with 14 bases between them. The germline gives CDR1 SGHTA, CDR2 FQGTGA. CDR3 nucleotides: TGTGCCAGCAGCTTATTTCCAGCCGCCGGCAATGAGCAGTTCTTC. This codes for CASSLFPAAGNEQFF.

V and J are TRBV5-8 and TRBJ2-1, with D possibly TRBD1 on 6 matching bases. The CDR3 is 10 amino acids. V lost 9 bases, J lost 5 bases, and 6 bases lay in between. CDR1 is SGHTS and CDR2 is YDEGEE in the germline V gene. The CDR3 spells CATGDNEQFF. The CDR3 DNA reads as TGTGCCACAGGGGACAATGAGCAGTTCTTC.

This rearrangement joins TRBV12-3 or TRBV12-4 to TRBJ2-1; D is undetermined. V was pared by 7 bases and J by 5 bases, with 9 bases between. The CDR3 is 12 residues long. This CDR3 reads CASTNVDNEQFF. The CDR3 bases are TGTGCCAGCACCAACGTGGACAATGAGCAGTTCTTC.

This clonotype came up many times. The chain joins TRBV5-1 to TRBJ2-7; 8 nucleotides line up with TRBD1. The CDR3 consists of 14 residues. Per germline, CDR1 SGHRS and CDR2 YFSETQ. The ends lost 6 bases at V and 4 bases at J; junction bases unmatched: 9. In DNA, the CDR3 is TGCGCCAGCAAAGCCGGGACAGGACCTTACGAGCAGTACTTC. Encoded protein: CASKAGTGPYEQYF.

At least ten counts were recorded for this clonotype. The chain is built from TRBV7-2 and TRBJ2-1; 7 bases align to TRBD2. Germline trimming cut 0 bases from V and 4 bases from J; bases unmatched to any gene: 3. There are 15 residues in the CDR3. Germline assignment: CDR1 SGHTA and CDR2 FQGNSA. The CDR3 region has the DNA TGTGCCAGCAGCTTAGCGGGAGGGAGATACAATGAGCAGTTCTTC. It yields the protein CASSLAGGRYNEQFF.

This clonotype was picked up a small number of times. J is TRBJ1-6 and V is TRBV7-6; D is unresolved. V was shortened by 1 base and J by 6 bases, with 7 bases between the two germline ends. CDR3 size: 14 residues. Per the germline V gene, CDR1 is SGHVS and CDR2 is FNYEAQ. As DNA, the CDR3 is TGTGCCAGCAGCTTAGGCGACTTTAATTCACCCCTCCACTTT. Residues: CASSLGDFNSPLHF. The full variable domain, its missing parts supplied by reference TRBV7-6 and TRBJ1-6, is GAGVSQSPRYKVTKRGQDVALRCDPISGHVSLYWYRQALGQGPEFLTYFNYEAQQDKSGLPNDRFSAERPEGSISTLTIQRTEQRDSAMYRCASSLGDFNSPLHFGNGTRLTVT.

This CDR3 is CATSRGNEQFF. The CDR3 nucleotides read TGTGCCACCAGCAGAGGTAATGAGCAGTTCTTC. The V call is TRBV15, the J call TRBJ2-1; D unclear. This CDR3 region has 11 residues. Germline values: CDR1 LNHNV, CDR2 YYDKDF (reference sequence). V dropped 1 base and J dropped 7 bases, with 2 bases sitting between them. The full variable domain, its missing parts supplied by reference TRBV15 and TRBJ2-1, is DAMVIQNPRYQVTQFGKPVTLSCSQTLNHNVMYWYQQKSSQAPKLLFHYYDKDFNNEADTPDNFQSRRPNTSFCFLDIRSPGLGDTAMYLCATSRGNEQFFGPGTRLTVL.

This clonotype appeared many times. The rearrangement uses TRBV11-2 and TRBJ2-3; 7 bases fit TRBD2. Germline V gene sequence: CDR1 SGHAT, CDR2 FQNNGV. Trimming at V came to 5 bases and at J to 1 base, leaving 9 bases not matched to a gene. This CDR3 is 16 amino acids long. CDR3 bases: TGTGCCAGCAGCCCCAGGGTTACTAGCGGCACAGATACGCAGTATTTT. Residues: CASSPRVTSGTDTQYF.

This chain links TRBV7-2 with TRBJ1-1; tentative D call: TRBD1 (5 bases). Germline lookup yields CDR1 SGHTA and CDR2 FQGNSA. The CDR3 covers 11 residues. Trimming removed 10 bases from V and 1 base from J, with 7 bases in between. In nucleotides, the CDR3 is TGTGCCATAACAGGGAACACTGAAGCTTTCTTT. This sequence encodes CAITGNTEAFF.

This clonotype appeared a single time. The conserved phenylalanine or tryptophan normally closing the CDR3 is absent here, so this likely arose from a read error. CDR3 residues: CASSPNGGQETQYV. The DNA of the CDR3 is TGTGCCAGCTCACCCAATGGGGGTCAAGAGACCCAGTACGTC. This chain links TRBV18 with TRBJ2-5; D might be TRBD1 or TRBD2, each matching 5 bases. Germline lookup yields CDR1 KGHSH and CDR2 LQKENI. The V gene lost 3 bases and the J gene lost 2 bases, with 10 bases spanning the gap. The CDR3 covers 14 residues.

The V gene is TRBV25-1, the J gene TRBJ1-6; D perhaps matches TRBD1 (6 bases). Germline CDR1 is MGHDK and CDR2 is SYGVNS. The CDR3 has 14 residues. V lost 5 bases and J 6 bases, leaving 11 bases between the germline ends. The CDR3 region is CASSYPGVNSPLHF. The CDR3 DNA is TGTGCCAGCAGTTACCCAGGGGTTAATTCACCCCTCCACTTT. The full variable domain, with the rest looked up from reference TRBV25-1 and TRBJ1-6, is EADIYQTPRYLVIGTGKKITLECSQTMGHDKMYWYQQDPGMELHLIHYSYGVNSTEKGDLSSESTVSRIRTEHFPLTLESARPSHTSQYLCASSYPGVNSPLHFGNGTRLTVT.

This clonotype was observed a few times. The chain links TRBV9 to TRBJ2-7; 9 bases agree with TRBD1. In germline, CDR1 is SGDLS, CDR2 YYNGEE. Losses at the gene ends were 2 bases for V and 8 bases for J; bases not matched to a gene: 11. This CDR3 comprises 15 residues. DNA for the CDR3: TGTGCCAGCAGCGTCCACCCGGGACAGGGAGACAAGCAGTACTTC. Translation: CASSVHPGQGDKQYF. Filled out from reference TRBV9 and TRBJ2-7, the complete variable domain reads DSGVTQTPKHLITATGQRVTLRCSPRSGDLSVYWYQQSLDQGLQFLIQYYNGEERAKGNILERFSAQQFPDLHSELNLSSLELGDSALYFCASSVHPGQGDKQYFGPGTRLTVT.

This chain uses TRBV28 with TRBJ2-7, with 16 positions matching TRBD2. The CDR3 is 18 amino acids. CDR1 and CDR2 (germline): MDHEN, SYDVKM. Germline trimming cut 8 bases from V and 3 bases from J; bases unmatched to any gene: 13. CDR3 sequence reads: CASFGGTSGGAHYYEQYF. DNA for the CDR3: TGTGCCAGCTTTGGTGGGACTAGCGGGGGGGCACACTACTACGAGCAGTACTTC.

This clonotype showed up just a few times. The CDR3 loop is CASSQVSRGPRYF. CDR3 nucleotides: TGCGCCAGCAGCCAAGTAAGTCGGGGGCCACGGTATTTT. The V and J genes are TRBV4-1 and TRBJ2-3, with D possibly being TRBD1 or TRBD2 (6 bases each). The V and J ends lost 1 base and 14 bases respectively, with 16 bases between them. CDR3 length: 13 amino acids. Germline V gene lookup returns CDR1 MGHRA and CDR2 YSYEKL.

The genes are TRBV28 and TRBJ2-7; tentative D call: TRBD1 (6 bases). The ends were cut back, 1 base at V and 4 bases at J, with 11 bases in the middle. From germline, CDR1 is MDHEN and CDR2 SYDVKM. The length of the CDR3 is 14 residues. The CDR3 sequence: CASSLYHQGYEQYF. The CDR3 DNA is TGTGCCAGCAGTTTATACCATCAGGGGTACGAGCAGTACTTC.

The chain uses TRBV12-3 or TRBV12-4 and TRBJ1-2; D is unclear. Trimming shortened V by 5 bases and J by 2 bases, and 9 bases separated the two germline ends. This CDR3 region has 13 residues. DNA of the CDR3: TGTGCCAGCAGTACCGCGTGGAACTATGGCTACACCTTC. Its protein product is CASSTAWNYGYTF.

This clonotype has a count of ten or more. The chain recombines TRBV20-1 with TRBJ2-7, with 8 bases fitting TRBD1. From germline, CDR1 is DFQATT and CDR2 SNEGSKA (reference sequence). The ends lost 5 bases at V and 1 base at J; junction bases unmatched: 7. The CDR3 sequence is 14 residues long. CDR3 residues: CSAYDRGLSYEQYF. CDR3 sequence (DNA): TGCAGTGCTTACGACAGGGGCCTTTCCTACGAGCAGTACTTC.

There are a few counts of this clonotype. V is TRBV7-9 and J is TRBJ1-1; tentative D call: TRBD1 (6 bases). The CDR3 consists of 15 residues. Trimming took 8 bases from V and 0 from J, leaving 16 bases between them. Germline CDR1 SEHNR, CDR2 FQNEAQ (reference sequence). CDR3 loop: CASSPGHRMNTEAFF. The CDR3 region has the DNA TGTGCCAGCTCGCCGGGACACAGGATGAACACTGAAGCTTTCTTT.

The chain employs TRBV20-1 and TRBJ2-1; no firm D call. CDR3 length: 16 amino acids. V dropped 5 bases and J dropped 4 bases, with 21 bases sitting between them. CDR1 and CDR2 (germline): DFQATT, SNEGSKA (reference sequence). The CDR3 is CSASSQPGVGYNEQFF. DNA of the CDR3: TGCAGTGCTTCCTCTCAACCCGGAGTAGGATACAATGAGCAGTTCTTC.

This chain connects TRBV7-2 to TRBJ2-2; TRBD1 is a possible D gene (5 bases). CDR1 SGHTA and CDR2 FQGNSA come from the germline V gene. The CDR3 runs to 15 residues. Trimming stripped 1 base from V and 2 bases from J, with 8 bases between. CDR3 sequence reads: CASSLDRINTGELFF. CDR3 coding DNA: TGTGCCAGCAGCTTAGACAGGATTAACACCGGGGAGCTGTTTTTT.

There are a few counts of this clonotype. The chain carries TRBV4-3 and TRBJ1-2, with D unclear. The V end lost 0 bases, the J end lost 3 bases, and 11 bases lay between the germline ends. The V gene's germline CDR1 is LGHNA and CDR2 YSLEER. CDR3 length equals 15 residues. This CDR3 reads CASSQDRPSYYGYTF. CDR3 sequence (DNA): TGCGCCAGCAGCCAAGATAGGCCGAGCTACTATGGCTACACCTTC.

This clonotype was counted only a few times. V and J are TRBV7-9 and TRBJ2-1; D is perhaps TRBD1 (6 bases). V lost 6 bases and J 6 bases, leaving 12 bases between the germline ends. Looked up from germline, CDR1 is SEHNR and CDR2 is FQNEAQ (reference sequence). The CDR3 has 13 residues. The CDR3 here is CASSPTGSNEQFF. The CDR3 region has the DNA TGTGCCAGCAGTCCTACAGGGAGCAATGAGCAGTTCTTC.

This clonotype was counted a few times. The junction does not match germline at one end; this may be a read error. V is TRBV10-3 and J is TRBJ2-5; perhaps TRBD2 as D (6 bases). The CDR3 contains 12 residues. Germline V gives CDR1 ENHRY, CDR2 SYGVKD. DNA for the CDR3: TGTGCCACCAGTCCTAGCGAAGAGACCCAGTACTTC. Encoded protein: CATSPSEETQYF.

This clonotype has just a few counts. The rearrangement uses TRBV2 and TRBJ2-5; D gene unclear. The CDR3 is 13 amino acids. V was cut by 10 bases and J by 5 bases, with 17 bases left in between. Germline V CDR1 and CDR2: SNHLY, FYNNEI. This CDR3 is CATHAASWETQYF. As DNA, the CDR3 is TGTGCCACCCACGCGGCGTCTTGGGAGACCCAGTACTTC.

The gene calls are TRBV5-1 and TRBJ2-7; D not resolved. The CDR3 extends over 14 amino acids. The germline V gene has CDR1 SGHRS and CDR2 YFSETQ. V lost 7 bases and J lost 2, with 16 bases in between. This CDR3 is CASRSLPETYEQYF. CDR3 sequence (DNA): TGCGCCAGCCGAAGCTTGCCTGAGACCTACGAGCAGTACTTC.